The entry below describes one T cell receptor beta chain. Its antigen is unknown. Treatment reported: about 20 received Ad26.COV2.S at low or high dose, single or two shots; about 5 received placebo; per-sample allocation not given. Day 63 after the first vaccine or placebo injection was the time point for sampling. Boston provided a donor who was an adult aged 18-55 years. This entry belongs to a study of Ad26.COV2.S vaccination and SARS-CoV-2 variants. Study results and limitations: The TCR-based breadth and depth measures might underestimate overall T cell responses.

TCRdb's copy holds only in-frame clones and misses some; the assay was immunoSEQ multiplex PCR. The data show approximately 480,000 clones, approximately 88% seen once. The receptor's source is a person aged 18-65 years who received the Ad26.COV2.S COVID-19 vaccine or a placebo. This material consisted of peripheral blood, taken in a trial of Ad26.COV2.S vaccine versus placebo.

The CDR3 loop reads CASSLSGGYTF. The CDR3 DNA follows: TGTGCCAGCAGCTTATCGGGTGGCTACACCTTC. The V call is TRBV13, the J call TRBJ1-2, with no clear D. Trimming left V 2 bases short and J 7 bases short, with 5 bases between. This CDR3 region has 11 residues. Germline CDR1 and CDR2: PRHDT and FYEKMQ (reference sequence).